One and the same sample provided the 10 T cell receptor beta chains below, sequenced in a study of shared clonotypes between healthy human individuals. The assay was immunoSEQ multiplex PCR, and TCRdb's table has in-frame clones only and misses some. The table records some 480,000 clones, 79% of them present only once. The sequenced sample consisted of PBMCs. These receptors all stem from a woman aged 40 to 50 in good health. Some clones in this sample may be carry-over from other donors' samples.

This clone occurred a few times. A single base is all that separates this from a far larger clone, so a read error is likely. Other DNA sequences in this specimen translate into the identical CDR3. The CDR3 nucleotides read TGTGCTAGCAGCGCCTCGACAGGGGGTATTGGCGAGCAGTACTTC. As protein: CASSASTGGIGEQYF. The V gene is TRBV9, the J gene TRBJ2-7; 9 bases align to TRBD1. CDR3 length: 15 amino acids. Germline CDR1 reads SGDLS; CDR2 reads YYNGEE.

In this sample, this clone turned up a few times. The gene calls are TRBV7-6 and TRBJ2-5, with 11 positions matching TRBD1. V shed 5 bases, J shed 5 bases, and the junction held 7 bases outside the gene matches. In germline, CDR1 is SGHVS, CDR2 FNYEAQ. The CDR3 spans 15 residues. The CDR3 region has the DNA TGTGCCAGCAGCCTGGGACAGGGGGAAGGGGAGACCCAGTACTTC. Protein product: CASSLGQGEGETQYF.

The J gene is TRBJ2-1, the V gene TRBV7-8, with 8 positions matching TRBD2. CDR1 and CDR2 from the germline V gene are SGHVS and FQNEAQ. The CDR3 is 19 amino acids. V lost 5 bases, J lost 6 bases, and 21 bases stayed unmatched. CDR3 residues: CASSPVWPLAAGVVNEQFF. CDR3 coding DNA: TGTGCCAGCAGCCCGGTCTGGCCACTAGCGGCGGGAGTGGTCAATGAGCAGTTCTTC.

The chain uses TRBV15 and TRBJ1-4; the D is unclear. From germline, CDR1 is LNHNV and CDR2 YYDKDF (reference sequence). The ends were cut back, 1 base at V and 7 bases at J, with 7 bases in the middle. This CDR3 region has 13 residues. Written as DNA, the CDR3 is TGTGCCACCAGCAGAGCCGGAGTTGAAAAACTGTTTTTT. This encodes CATSRAGVEKLFF.

Only one count was recorded for this clone. The genes are TRBV4-3 and TRBJ2-7, with TRBD2 matching over 7 bases. V trimming: 0 bases; J trimming: 2 bases; junction bases outside the gene matches: 7. This CDR3 contains 16 residues. CDR1 is LGHNA and CDR2 is YSLEER in the germline V gene. The CDR3 sequence is CASSQEASGGTYEQYF. CDR3 nucleotides: TGCGCCAGCAGCCAAGAGGCTAGCGGAGGGACCTACGAGCAGTACTTC.

Here the CDR3 reads CASSSGLAGTYEQYF. The CDR3 DNA reads TGTGCCAGCAGCTCCGGACTAGCGGGAACCTACGAGCAGTACTTC. The chain recombines TRBV7-2 with TRBJ2-7; TRBD2 agrees at 12 bases. Germline V gene lookup returns CDR1 SGHTA and CDR2 FQGNSA. The CDR3 is made up of 15 amino acids. J was trimmed by 2 bases and V by 4 bases; bases with no gene match: 3.

This clone has a count of ten or more. The CDR3 is CASSDTPGTSTGELFF. The DNA for the CDR3 is TGTGCCAGCAGTGATACACCCGGGACGAGCACCGGGGAGCTGTTTTTT. The chain carries TRBV6-1 and TRBJ2-2; D may be TRBD1 or TRBD2 (5 bases each). Germline CDR1 is MNHNS and CDR2 is SASEGT. V lost 3 bases and J lost 4, with 15 bases in between. The CDR3 contains 16 residues.

This chain links TRBV2 with TRBJ1-1; D gene ambiguous. The CDR3 extends over 15 amino acids. Germline values: CDR1 SNHLY, CDR2 FYNNEI. Deletions cut 2 bases from V and 1 base from J, with 11 bases between. The CDR3 sequence is CASSEYQVSNTEAFF. The CDR3 coding sequence is TGTGCCAGCAGTGAATATCAGGTGTCGAACACTGAAGCTTTCTTT.

This chain joins TRBV30 and TRBJ1-2, with TRBD1 identical over 10 bases. This CDR3 spans 15 amino acids. With V trimmed by 0 bases and J by 4 bases, 5 bases remained unmatched. Germline CDR1 is GTSNPN and CDR2 is SVGIG (reference sequence). Here the CDR3 DNA reads TGTGCCTGGAGTGTCGGTGACAGGGGGCCCTATGGCTACACCTTC. Its translation: CAWSVGDRGPYGYTF.

This chain joins TRBV5-6 and TRBJ2-2; 9 bases match TRBD1. V shed 2 bases, J shed 3 bases, and the junction held 2 bases outside the gene matches. The CDR3 has 15 amino acids. CDR1 SGHDT and CDR2 YYEEEE come from the germline V gene. CDR3 nucleotide sequence: TGTGCCAGCAGCTTCGGGGACAGGGACACCGGGGAGCTGTTTTTT. The encoded protein is CASSFGDRDTGELFF.